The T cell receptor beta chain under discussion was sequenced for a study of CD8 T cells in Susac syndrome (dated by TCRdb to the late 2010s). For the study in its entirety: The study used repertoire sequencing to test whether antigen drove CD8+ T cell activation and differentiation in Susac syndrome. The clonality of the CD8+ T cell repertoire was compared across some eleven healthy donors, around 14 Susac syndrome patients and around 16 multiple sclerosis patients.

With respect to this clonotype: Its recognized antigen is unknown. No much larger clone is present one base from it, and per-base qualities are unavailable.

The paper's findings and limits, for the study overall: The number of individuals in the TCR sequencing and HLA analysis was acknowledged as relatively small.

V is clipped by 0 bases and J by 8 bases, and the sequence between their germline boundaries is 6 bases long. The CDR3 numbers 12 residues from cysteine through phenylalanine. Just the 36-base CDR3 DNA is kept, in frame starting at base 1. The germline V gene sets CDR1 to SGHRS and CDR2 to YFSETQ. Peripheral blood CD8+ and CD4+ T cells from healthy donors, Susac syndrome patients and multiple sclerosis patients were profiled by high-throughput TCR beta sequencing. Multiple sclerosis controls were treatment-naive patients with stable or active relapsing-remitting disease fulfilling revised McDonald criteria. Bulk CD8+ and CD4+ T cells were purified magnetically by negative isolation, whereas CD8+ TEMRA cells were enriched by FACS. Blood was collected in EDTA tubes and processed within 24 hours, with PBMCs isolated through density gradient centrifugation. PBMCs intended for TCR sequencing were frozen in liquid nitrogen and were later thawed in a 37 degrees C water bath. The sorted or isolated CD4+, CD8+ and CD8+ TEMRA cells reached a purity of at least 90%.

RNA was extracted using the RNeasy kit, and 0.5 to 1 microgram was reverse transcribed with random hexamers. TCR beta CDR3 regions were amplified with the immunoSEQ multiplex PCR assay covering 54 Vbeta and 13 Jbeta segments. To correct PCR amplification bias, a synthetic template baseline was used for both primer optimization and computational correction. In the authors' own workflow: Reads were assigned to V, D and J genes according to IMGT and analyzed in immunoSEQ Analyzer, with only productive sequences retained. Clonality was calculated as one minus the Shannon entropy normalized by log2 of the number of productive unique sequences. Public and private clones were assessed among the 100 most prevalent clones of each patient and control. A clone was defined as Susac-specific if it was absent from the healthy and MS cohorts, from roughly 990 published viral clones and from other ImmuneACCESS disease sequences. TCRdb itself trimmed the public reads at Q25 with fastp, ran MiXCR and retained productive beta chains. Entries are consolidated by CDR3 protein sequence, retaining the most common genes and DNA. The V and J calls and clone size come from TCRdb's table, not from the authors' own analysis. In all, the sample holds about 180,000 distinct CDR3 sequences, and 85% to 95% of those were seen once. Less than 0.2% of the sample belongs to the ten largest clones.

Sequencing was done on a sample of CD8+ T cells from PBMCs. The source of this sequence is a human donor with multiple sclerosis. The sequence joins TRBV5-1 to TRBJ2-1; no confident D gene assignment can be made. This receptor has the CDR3 CASSLDAYEQFF. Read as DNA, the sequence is TGCGCCAGCAGCTTGGATGCTTATGAGCAGTTCTTC.